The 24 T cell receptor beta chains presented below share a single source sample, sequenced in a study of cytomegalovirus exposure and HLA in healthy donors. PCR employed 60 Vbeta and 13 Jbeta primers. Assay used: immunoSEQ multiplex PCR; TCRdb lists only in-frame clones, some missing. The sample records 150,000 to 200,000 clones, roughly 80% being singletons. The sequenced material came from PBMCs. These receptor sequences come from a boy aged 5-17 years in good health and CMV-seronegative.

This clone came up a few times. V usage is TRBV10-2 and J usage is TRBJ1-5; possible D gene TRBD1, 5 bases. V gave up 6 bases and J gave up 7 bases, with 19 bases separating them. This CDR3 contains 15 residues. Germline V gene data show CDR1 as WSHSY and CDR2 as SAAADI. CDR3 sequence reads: CASSYGGDPWQPQHF. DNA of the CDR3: TGCGCCAGCAGCTACGGGGGGGACCCTTGGCAGCCCCAGCATTTT.

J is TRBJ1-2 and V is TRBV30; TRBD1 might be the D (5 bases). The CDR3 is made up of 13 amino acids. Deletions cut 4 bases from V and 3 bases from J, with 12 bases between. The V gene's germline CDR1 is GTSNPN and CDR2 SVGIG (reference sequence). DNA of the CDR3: TGTGCCTGGACCGGGGGACGGGACTATGGCTACACCTTC. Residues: CAWTGGRDYGYTF. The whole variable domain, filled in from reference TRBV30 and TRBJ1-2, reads SQTIHQWPATLVQPVGSPLSLECTVEGTSNPNLYWYRQAAGRGLQLLFYSVGIGQISSEVPQNLSASRPQDRQFILSSKKLLLSDSGFYLCAWTGGRDYGYTFGSGTRLTVV.

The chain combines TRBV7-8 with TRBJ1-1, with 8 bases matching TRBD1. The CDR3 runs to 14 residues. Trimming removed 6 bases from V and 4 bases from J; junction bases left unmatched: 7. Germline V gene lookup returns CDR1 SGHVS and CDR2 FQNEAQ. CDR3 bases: TGTGCCAGCAGAATTCAGGGGGCGTCCACTGAAGCTTTCTTT. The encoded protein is CASRIQGASTEAFF.

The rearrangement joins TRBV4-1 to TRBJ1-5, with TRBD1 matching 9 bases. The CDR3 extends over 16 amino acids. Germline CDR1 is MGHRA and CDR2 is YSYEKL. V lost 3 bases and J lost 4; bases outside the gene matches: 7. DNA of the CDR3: TGCGCCAGCAGCCAGCTACAGGGGGCGGGAAATCAGCCCCAGCATTTT. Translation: CASSQLQGAGNQPQHF.

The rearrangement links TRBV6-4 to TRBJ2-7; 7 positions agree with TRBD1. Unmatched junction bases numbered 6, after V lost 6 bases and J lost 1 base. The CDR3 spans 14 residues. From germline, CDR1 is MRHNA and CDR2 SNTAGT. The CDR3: CASRFRDRSYEQYF. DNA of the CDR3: TGTGCCAGCAGATTCCGGGACAGATCCTACGAGCAGTACTTC.

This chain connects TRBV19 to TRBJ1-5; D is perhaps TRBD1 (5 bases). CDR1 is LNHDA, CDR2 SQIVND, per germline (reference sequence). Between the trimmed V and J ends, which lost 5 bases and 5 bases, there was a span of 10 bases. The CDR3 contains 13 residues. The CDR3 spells CASSPTGYQPQHF. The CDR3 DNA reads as TGTGCCAGTAGTCCAACAGGTTATCAGCCCCAGCATTTT. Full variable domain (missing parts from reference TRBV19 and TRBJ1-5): DGGITQSPKYLFRKEGQNVTLSCEQNLNHDAMYWYRQDPGQGLRLIYYSQIVNDFQKGDIAEGYSVSREKKESFPLTVTSAQKNPTAFYLCASSPTGYQPQHFGDGTRLSIL.

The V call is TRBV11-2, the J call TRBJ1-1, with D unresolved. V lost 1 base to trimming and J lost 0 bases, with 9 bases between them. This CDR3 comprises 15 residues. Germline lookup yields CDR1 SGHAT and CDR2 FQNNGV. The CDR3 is CASSLVRTVNTEAFF. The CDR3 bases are TGTGCCAGCAGCTTAGTGCGAACAGTGAACACTGAAGCTTTCTTT.

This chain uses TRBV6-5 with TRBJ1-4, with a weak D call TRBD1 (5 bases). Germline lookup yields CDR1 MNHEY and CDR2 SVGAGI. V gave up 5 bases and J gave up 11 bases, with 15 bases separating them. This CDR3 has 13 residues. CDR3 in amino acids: CASSIEMGGKLFF. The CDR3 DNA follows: TGTGCCAGCAGTATAGAGATGGGGGGGAAACTGTTTTTT.

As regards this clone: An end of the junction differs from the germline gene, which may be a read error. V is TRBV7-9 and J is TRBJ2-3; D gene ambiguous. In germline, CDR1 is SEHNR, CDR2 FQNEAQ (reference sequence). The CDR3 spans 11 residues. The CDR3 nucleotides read TGTTCCAGCAGCCCGGTAGATACGCAGTATTTT. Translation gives CSSSPVDTQYF.

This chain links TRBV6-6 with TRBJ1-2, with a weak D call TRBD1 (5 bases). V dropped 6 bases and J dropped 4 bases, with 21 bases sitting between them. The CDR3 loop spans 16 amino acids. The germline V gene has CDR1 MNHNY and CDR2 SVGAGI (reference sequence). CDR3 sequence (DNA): TGTGCCAGCAGCTCTTGGACCTTGACAGCACCCTATGGCTACACCTTC. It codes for CASSSWTLTAPYGYTF.

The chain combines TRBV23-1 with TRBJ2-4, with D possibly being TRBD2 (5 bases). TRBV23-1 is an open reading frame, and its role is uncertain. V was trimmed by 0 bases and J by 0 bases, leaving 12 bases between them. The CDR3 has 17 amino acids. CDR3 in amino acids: CASSQSGDSLAKNIQYF. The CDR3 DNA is TGCGCCAGCAGTCAATCCGGGGATAGTCTAGCCAAAAACATTCAGTACTTC.

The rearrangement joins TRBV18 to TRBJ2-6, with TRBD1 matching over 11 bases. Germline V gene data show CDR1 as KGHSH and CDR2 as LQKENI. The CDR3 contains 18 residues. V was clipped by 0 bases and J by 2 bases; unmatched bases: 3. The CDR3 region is CASSPPLDRGPGANVLTF. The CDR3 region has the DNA TGTGCCAGCTCACCACCTTTGGACAGGGGGCCTGGGGCCAACGTCCTGACTTTC. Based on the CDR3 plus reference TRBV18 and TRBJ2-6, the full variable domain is NAGVMQNPRHLVRRRGQEARLRCSPMKGHSHVYWYRQLPEEGLKFMVYLQKENIIDESGMPKERFSAEFPKEGPSILRIQQVVRGDSAAYFCASSPPLDRGPGANVLTFGAGSRLTVL.

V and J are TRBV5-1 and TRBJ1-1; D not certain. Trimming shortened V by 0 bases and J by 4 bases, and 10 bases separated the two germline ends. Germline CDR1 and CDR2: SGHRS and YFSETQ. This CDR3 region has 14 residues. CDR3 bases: TGCGCCAGCAGCTTGGAGCCACGGGGCACTGAAGCTTTCTTT. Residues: CASSLEPRGTEAFF.

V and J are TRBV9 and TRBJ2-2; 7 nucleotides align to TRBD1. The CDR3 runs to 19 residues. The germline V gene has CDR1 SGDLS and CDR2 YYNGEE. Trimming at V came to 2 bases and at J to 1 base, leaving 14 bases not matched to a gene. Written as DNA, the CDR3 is TGTGCCAGCAGCGTCCCCAAGAGACAGGGCGATATGAACACCGGGGAGCTGTTTTTT. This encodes CASSVPKRQGDMNTGELFF.

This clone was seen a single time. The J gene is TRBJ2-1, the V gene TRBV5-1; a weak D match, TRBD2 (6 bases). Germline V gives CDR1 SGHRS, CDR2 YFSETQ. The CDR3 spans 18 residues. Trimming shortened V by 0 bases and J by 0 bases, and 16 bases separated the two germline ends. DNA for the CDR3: TGCGCCAGCAGCTTGGCCTTAGCGGCCCATAGCTCCTACAATGAGCAGTTCTTC. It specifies CASSLALAAHSSYNEQFF.

The CDR3 loop reads CASSLRGNDGYTF. The CDR3 nucleotides are TGTGCCAGCAGCTTACGAGGGAACGATGGCTACACCTTC. V and J are TRBV7-2 and TRBJ1-2; D uncertain. The CDR3 runs 13 residues. Trimming removed 2 bases from V and 6 bases from J, with 10 bases in between. Germline CDR1 reads SGHTA; CDR2 reads FQGNSA. The whole variable domain, filled in from reference TRBV7-2 and TRBJ1-2, reads GAGVSQSPSNKVTEKGKDVELRCDPISGHTALYWYRQSLGQGLEFLIYFQGNSAPDKSGLPSDRFSAERTGGSVSTLTIQRTQQEDSAVYLCASSLRGNDGYTFGSGTRLTVV.

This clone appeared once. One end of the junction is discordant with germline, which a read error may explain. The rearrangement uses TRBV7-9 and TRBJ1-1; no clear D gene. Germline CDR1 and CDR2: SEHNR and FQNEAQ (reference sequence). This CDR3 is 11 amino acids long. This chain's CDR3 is CASGFRTEAFF. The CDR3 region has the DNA TGTGCCAGCGGCTTTAGAACTGAAGCTTTCTTT.

The CDR3 DNA reads as TGTGCCAGCAGCGCTCAGGGATTTGGGAATGAAAAACTGTTTTTT. Its translation: CASSAQGFGNEKLFF. The V gene is TRBV11-2, the J gene TRBJ1-4; D perhaps matches TRBD1 (5 bases). Germline assignment: CDR1 SGHAT and CDR2 FQNNGV. V lost 5 bases, J lost 5 bases, and 15 bases lay in between. The CDR3 runs 15 residues.

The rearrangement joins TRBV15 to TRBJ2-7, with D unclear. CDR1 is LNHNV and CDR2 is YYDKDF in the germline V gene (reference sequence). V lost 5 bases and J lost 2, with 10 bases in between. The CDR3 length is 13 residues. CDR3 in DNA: TGTGCCACCAGCGTAGACTCGACCTACGAGCAGTACTTC. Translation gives CATSVDSTYEQYF.

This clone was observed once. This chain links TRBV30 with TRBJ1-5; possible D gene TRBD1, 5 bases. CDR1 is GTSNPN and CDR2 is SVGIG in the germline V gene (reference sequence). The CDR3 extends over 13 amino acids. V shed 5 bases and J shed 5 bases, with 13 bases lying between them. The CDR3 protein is CAWGRTMDQPQHF. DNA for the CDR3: TGTGCCTGGGGGCGGACAATGGATCAGCCCCAGCATTTT.

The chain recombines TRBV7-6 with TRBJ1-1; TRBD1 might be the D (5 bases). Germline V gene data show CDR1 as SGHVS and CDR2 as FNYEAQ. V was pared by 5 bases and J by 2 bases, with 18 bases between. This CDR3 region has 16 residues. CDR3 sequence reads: CASSLGWQGLNTEAFF. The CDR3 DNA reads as TGTGCCAGCAGCCTAGGCTGGCAGGGCCTCAACACTGAAGCTTTCTTT.

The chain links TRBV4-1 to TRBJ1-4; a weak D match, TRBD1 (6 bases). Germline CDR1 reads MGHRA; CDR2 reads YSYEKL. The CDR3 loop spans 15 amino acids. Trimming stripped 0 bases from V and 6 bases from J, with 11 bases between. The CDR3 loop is CASSQDPGADEKLFF. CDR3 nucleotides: TGCGCCAGCAGCCAAGATCCAGGGGCTGATGAAAAACTGTTTTTT.

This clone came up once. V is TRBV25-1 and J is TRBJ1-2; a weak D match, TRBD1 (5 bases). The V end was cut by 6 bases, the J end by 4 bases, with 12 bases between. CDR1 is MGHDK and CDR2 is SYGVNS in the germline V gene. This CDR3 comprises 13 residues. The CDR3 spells CASSPRQLYGYTF. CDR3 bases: TGTGCCAGCAGCCCAAGACAGCTCTATGGCTACACCTTC.

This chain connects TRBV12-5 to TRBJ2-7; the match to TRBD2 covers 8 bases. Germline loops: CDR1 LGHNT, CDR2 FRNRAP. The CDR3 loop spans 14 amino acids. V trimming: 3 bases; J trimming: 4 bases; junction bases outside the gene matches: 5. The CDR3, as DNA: TGTGCTAGTGGTTTATGGGCTAGCGGGTACGAGCAGTACTTC. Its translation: CASGLWASGYEQYF.